This T cell receptor beta chain is drawn from a study of blood T cell repertoires in COVID-19. Study at large: T cells, B-cell-depleted T cells, or PBMCs supplied cDNA or gDNA.

Original analysis: Amplification with reference gene primers provided the estimates of nucleated cell counts. TCRdb's copy holds only in-frame clones and misses some; the assay was immunoSEQ multiplex PCR. V and J calls and clone size are given by that table; D and trimming were obtained from the DNA. The repertoire holds approximately 270,000 clones, with around nine tenths as singletons. This CDR3 has 15 residues. The germline CDR1 and CDR2 sequences are MNHEY and SMNVEV (reference sequence). The V gene end was trimmed by 5 bases and the J gene end by 7 bases; junction bases not matched to a gene: 7. The cohort comprised adults aged roughly 18 to 95 years residing in 24 US areas. Before being deemed recovered, Cohort 3 donors had two negative PCRs, clearance, or symptom resolution.

V usage is TRBV27 and J usage is TRBJ2-1; 11 bases are shared with TRBD2. The sequencing input was PBMCs or T cells enriched from blood (not recorded which). This receptor was obtained from a woman aged 60-70 years who had recovered from COVID-19. The CDR3 spells CASSLTSGSRNEQFF. The DNA for the CDR3 is TGTGCCAGCAGTCTAACTAGCGGGAGTCGGAATGAGCAGTTCTTC.